Sequencing of this TCR beta chain was carried out in a study of cytomegalovirus exposure and HLA in healthy donors. Points from the study as a whole: For most TCR sequences rarity was the rule, although some public TCRs occurred in many donors. Later analysis showed most CMV-associated TCR beta chains appearing HLA-restricted.

With 60 Vbeta and 13 Jbeta primers, the PCR was carried out. In the study's own analysis: An analysis performed later counted 81 million or so unique TCR beta chains (around 10 million of them shared). TCRdb's copy holds only in-frame clones and misses some; the assay was immunoSEQ multiplex PCR. Clonal size and the V and J genes are those of that table, whereas D and trimming came from the DNA. The sample shows approximately 150,000 clones, 80% of them seen only once. V lost 5 bases and J 4 bases, leaving 15 bases between the germline ends. CDR3 length: 15 residues. In germline, CDR1 is SNHLY, CDR2 FYNNEI. For this clone: The antigen is not known.

The chain has TRBV2 and TRBJ2-1; tentative D call: TRBD2 (5 bases). Sequenced: PBMCs. The TCR sequence derives from a woman in her 40s in good health and CMV-seronegative. The CDR3 sequence is CASSQYWGEYNEQFF. The CDR3 coding sequence is TGTGCCAGCAGTCAATATTGGGGAGAGTACAATGAGCAGTTCTTC.